These T cell receptor beta chains were read from a single sample in a study of T cells of healthy individuals. One entry per CDR3 protein, called by TCRdb with MiXCR from the 5' RACE reads. Here the sample spans more than 85,000 distinct CDR3 sequences, around 17% being singletons. Receptors were obtained from a human donor in good health. Both conserved end residues are part of each CDR3. The D gene is left open where the match is weak. Not every row has a clone size; where given, it reads once, few, many or a size class.

D: NA; length: 14; V: TRBV2; J: TRBJ2-3; size: NA; CDR3: CASKNTAGTDTQYF; DNA: TGTGCCAGCAAAAATACTGCTGGCACAGATACGCAGTATTTT
D: TRBD2; length: 16; V: TRBV14; J: TRBJ2-5; size: many; CDR3: CASSRGILAEQETQYF; DNA: TGTGCCAGCAGCCGGGGAATCCTAGCGGAACAAGAGACCCAGTACTTC
D: TRBD1; length: 14; V: TRBV5-1; J: TRBJ1-1; size: NA; CDR3: CASSLGTGNTEAFF; DNA: TGCGCCAGCAGCCTTGGGACAGGGAACACTGAAGCTTTCTTT
D: TRBD2; length: 14; V: TRBV7-2; J: TRBJ2-7; size: NA; CDR3: CASRVTSASYEQYF; DNA: TGTGCCAGCAGGGTAACTAGCGCGTCCTACGAGCAGTACTTC
D: TRBD1; length: 16; V: TRBV12-3/TRBV12-4; J: TRBJ2-2; size: NA; CDR3: CASSTRGTGSTGELFF; DNA: TGTGCCAGCAGTACTCGCGGGACAGGGAGCACCGGGGAGCTGTTTTTT
D: NA; length: 13; V: TRBV15; J: TRBJ2-5; size: few; CDR3: CATSRERVETQYF; DNA: TGTGCCACCAGCAGAGAGAGGGTCGAGACCCAGTACTTC
D: TRBD1; length: 15; V: TRBV20-1; J: TRBJ2-3; size: NA; CDR3: CSAPQGSASTDTQYF; DNA: TGCAGTGCTCCACAGGGGTCGGCTAGCACAGATACGCAGTATTTT
D: TRBD1; length: 13; V: TRBV20-1; J: TRBJ2-5; size: many; CDR3: CSAEGQGQETQYF; DNA: TGCAGTGCCGAAGGACAGGGTCAAGAGACCCAGTACTTC
D: NA; length: 14; V: TRBV29-1; J: TRBJ1-5; size: many; CDR3: CSVAVTQEDQPQHF; DNA: TGCAGCGTTGCCGTGACCCAGGAGGATCAGCCCCAGCATTTT
D: NA; length: 13; V: TRBV5-5; J: TRBJ1-2; size: NA; CDR3: CASSLQGLFGYTF; DNA: TGTGCCAGCAGCTTACAGGGTTTGTTCGGCTACACCTTC
D: NA; length: 16; V: TRBV4-1; J: TRBJ1-5; size: NA; CDR3: CASSQDPGQGGGPQHF; DNA: TGCGCCAGCAGCCAAGACCCTGGCCAGGGCGGGGGTCCCCAGCATTTT
D: NA; length: 13; V: TRBV7-8; J: TRBJ2-3; size: NA; CDR3: CASSSGGPDTQYF; DNA: TGTGCCAGCAGCTCCGGCGGTCCAGATACGCAGTATTTT
D: NA; length: 16; V: TRBV9; J: TRBJ1-1; size: many; CDR3: CASSPQGGAFGTEAFF; DNA: TGTGCCAGCAGCCCTCAAGGTGGTGCCTTTGGGACTGAAGCTTTCTTT